Presented here are 10 T cell receptor beta chains from one specimen sequenced in a study of response to subunit inactivated influenza vaccine. Each CDR3 protein is one row after TCRdb ran MiXCR on the RT-PCR reads. Found here are 530,000 or so distinct CDR3 sequences, approximately 24% of them singletons; the top ten hold under 2.5%. The sequences come from CD4+ T cells sorted from PBMCs, collected about 5 days after vaccination. These receptors all stem from a man between 50 and 59 years old who received an inactivated influenza vaccine.

The J gene is TRBJ2-7, the V gene TRBV5-1; no firm D call. The germline V gene encodes CDR1 SGHRS and CDR2 YFSETQ. V lost 0 bases, J lost 2 bases, and 15 bases lay in between. This CDR3 spans 16 amino acids. The CDR3 loop reads CASSLALAAEAYEQYF. The DNA for the CDR3 is TGCGCCAGCAGCTTGGCCCTCGCGGCAGAGGCCTACGAGCAGTACTTC. The entire variable domain, with the rest obtained from reference TRBV5-1 and TRBJ2-7, is as follows: KAGVTQTPRYLIKTRGQQVTLSCSPISGHRSVSWYQQTPGQGLQFLFEYFSETQRNKGNFPGRFSGRQFSNSRSEMNVSTLELGDSALYLCASSLALAAEAYEQYFGPGTRLTVT.

The chain combines TRBV24-1 with TRBJ1-1; TRBD1 might be the D (5 bases). Germline loops: CDR1 KGHDR, CDR2 SFDVKD. The CDR3 contains 13 residues. V was shortened by 7 bases and J by 2 bases, with 10 bases between the two germline ends. CDR3 residues: CATRYRGNTEAFF. As DNA, the CDR3 is TGTGCCACCAGATATAGGGGTAACACTGAAGCTTTCTTT.

The rearrangement uses TRBV18 and TRBJ1-1, with D tentatively TRBD1 (5 bases). The germline gives CDR1 KGHSH, CDR2 LQKENI. This CDR3 is built from 16 residues. V dropped 0 bases and J dropped 7 bases, with 18 bases sitting between them. The CDR3: CASSPPMQRGRVEAFF. CDR3 nucleotides: TGTGCCAGCTCACCACCCATGCAGAGGGGTCGCGTTGAAGCTTTCTTT.

J is TRBJ2-2 and V is TRBV4-1; 7 nucleotides agree with TRBD2. Germline V gene data show CDR1 as MGHRA and CDR2 as YSYEKL. The CDR3 sequence is 16 residues long. V lost 0 bases, J lost 6 bases, and 7 bases stayed unmatched. In DNA, the CDR3 is TGCGCCAGCAGCCAAGATCAGCGGGGAAAGGCCGGGGAGCTGTTTTTT. Translation: CASSQDQRGKAGELFF.

The chain employs TRBV12-3 or TRBV12-4 and TRBJ1-5; D call uncertain. The CDR3 contains 13 residues. Trimming took 7 bases from V and 4 from J, leaving 11 bases between them. The CDR3 sequence is CASTRMQNQPQHF. The CDR3 region has the DNA TGTGCCAGCACCCGGATGCAAAATCAGCCCCAGCATTTT.

The chain has TRBV25-1 and TRBJ2-6; D remains ambiguous. The CDR3 totals 15 residues. Germline V gene lookup returns CDR1 MGHDK and CDR2 SYGVNS. Trimming cost V 3 bases and J 4 bases, with 10 bases left between them. CDR3 loop: CASSEPGPGANVLTF. CDR3 sequence (DNA): TGTGCCAGCAGTGAGCCCGGGCCCGGGGCCAACGTCCTGACTTTC. Drawing the rest from reference TRBV25-1 and TRBJ2-6, the complete variable domain is EADIYQTPRYLVIGTGKKITLECSQTMGHDKMYWYQQDPGMELHLIHYSYGVNSTEKGDLSSESTVSRIRTEHFPLTLESARPSHTSQYLCASSEPGPGANVLTFGAGSRLTVL.

This chain links TRBV10-3 with TRBJ1-1; perhaps TRBD1 as D (5 bases). The germline gives CDR1 ENHRY, CDR2 SYGVKD. V was pared by 3 bases and J by 5 bases, with 16 bases between. The CDR3 is 15 amino acids. This CDR3 reads CAISERERGVTEAFF. In DNA form, the CDR3 reads TGTGCCATCAGTGAAAGGGAAAGGGGTGTTACTGAAGCTTTCTTT.

This rearrangement joins TRBV3-1 to TRBJ2-2, with a tentative D call TRBD1 (5 bases). This CDR3 is 15 amino acids long. Trimming removed 8 bases at V and 9 bases at J, with 22 bases between. CDR1 is LGHDT, CDR2 YNNKEL, per germline (reference sequence). CDR3 region: CASSQGNSQGRELFF. In DNA form, the CDR3 reads TGTGCCAGCTCCCAAGGAAACTCGCAGGGTAGGGAGCTGTTTTTT.

This sequence joins TRBV20-1 and TRBJ1-1, with a possible D match to TRBD1 (6 bases). Germline loops: CDR1 DFQATT, CDR2 SNEGSKA (reference sequence). The CDR3 covers 13 residues. V lost 1 base, J lost 10 bases, and 16 bases lay in between. The CDR3 nucleotides read TGCAGTGCTAGAGGTTGGGGGGCTGTACTAGCTTTCTTT. Protein: CSARGWGAVLAFF.

This clonotype was counted a single time. This sequence joins TRBV6-2 or TRBV6-3 and TRBJ1-5; D gene uncertain. CDR1 is MNHEY, CDR2 SVGEGT, per germline. This CDR3 contains 13 residues. Trimming pared 5 bases from V and 6 bases from J, leaving 11 bases between. DNA for the CDR3: TGTGCCAGCAGTGCATCCCACCGTCAGCCCCAGCATTTT. Protein sequence: CASSASHRQPQHF.